The 9 T cell receptor beta chains below come from one sample, sequenced in a study of cytomegalovirus exposure and HLA in healthy donors. Primers: 60 Vbeta forward and 13 Jbeta reverse. Profiled with immunoSEQ multiplex PCR; TCRdb holds only in-frame clones, not every one. The table has around 100,000 clones, more than 70% seen once; the top ten hold roughly 9.3%. The sequencing input was PBMCs. The receptors were sampled from a male donor in good health and CMV-seropositive.

J is TRBJ2-1 and V is TRBV28; possible D gene TRBD2, 5 bases. CDR3 length: 16 residues. V lost 5 bases and J lost 6, with 20 bases in between. The V gene's germline CDR1 is MDHEN and CDR2 SYDVKM. The CDR3 protein is CASSPPEGLALNEQFF. CDR3 sequence (DNA): TGTGCCAGCAGTCCCCCCGAGGGCCTCGCCCTCAATGAGCAGTTCTTC.

V is TRBV28 and J is TRBJ2-3; 9 nucleotides align to TRBD1. Trimming cost V 8 bases and J 0 bases; bases outside gene matches: 6. Germline CDR1 reads MDHEN; CDR2 reads SYDVKM. The CDR3 contains 15 residues. The CDR3, as DNA: TGTGCCAGCTTTACGACAGGGGGAAGCACAGATACGCAGTATTTT. Amino acid sequence: CASFTTGGSTDTQYF.

The V gene is TRBV6-5, the J gene TRBJ2-1; 10 bases map to TRBD2. This CDR3 spans 14 amino acids. Germline V CDR1 and CDR2: MNHEY, SVGAGI. The trim removed 6 bases at V and 9 bases at J, leaving 8 bases unmatched. The CDR3, as DNA: TGTGCCAGCAGGACTGGGACTAGCGACGGTGAGCAGTTCTTC. It is translated as CASRTGTSDGEQFF.

This chain links TRBV2 with TRBJ1-5; D is perhaps TRBD1 (6 bases). CDR1 is SNHLY, CDR2 FYNNEI, per germline. The ends were cut back, 6 bases at V and 4 bases at J, with 16 bases in the middle. The CDR3 length is 15 residues. The CDR3 region has the DNA TGTGCCAGCAGACGGACAGCCGTGGGGAATCAGCCCCAGCATTTT. It is translated as CASRRTAVGNQPQHF.

The genes are TRBV6-1 and TRBJ2-1, with D maybe TRBD2 (6 bases). With 0 bases removed from V and 7 bases from J, the gap between germline ends came to 10 bases. CDR3 length: 14 residues. Germline assignment: CDR1 MNHNS and CDR2 SASEGT. CDR3 nucleotides: TGTGCCAGCAGTGAAGCGCTGGAGGGGAATGAGCAGTTCTTC. This sequence encodes CASSEALEGNEQFF.

V gene TRBV19 combines with J gene TRBJ2-7; a possible D gene is TRBD1 (6 bases). The CDR3 length is 13 residues. The V and J ends lost 10 bases and 0 bases respectively, with 13 bases between them. Germline V CDR1 and CDR2: LNHDA, SQIVND (reference sequence). CDR3: CATGTTGSYEQYF. The DNA for the CDR3 is TGTGCCACGGGGACAACTGGCTCCTACGAGCAGTACTTC.

This chain joins TRBV7-2 and TRBJ2-5; 13 nucleotides match TRBD2. Germline V gives CDR1 SGHTA, CDR2 FQGNSA. The CDR3 has 16 amino acids. Unmatched junction bases numbered 2, after V lost 2 bases and J lost 2 bases. The CDR3 DNA sequence: TGTGCCAGCAGCTTAAGACTAGCGGGAGGACAAGAGACCCAGTACTTC. It specifies CASSLRLAGGQETQYF.

The J gene is TRBJ2-5, the V gene TRBV25-1, with D possibly being TRBD1 (6 bases). Germline lookup yields CDR1 MGHDK and CDR2 SYGVNS. The CDR3 is 14 amino acids. With 6 bases removed from V and 2 bases from J, the gap between germline ends came to 13 bases. The CDR3 spells CASSPGTPQETQYF. The CDR3 nucleotides are TGTGCCAGCAGCCCGGGGACACCACAAGAGACCCAGTACTTC.

The chain joins TRBV5-1 to TRBJ2-5, with 9 bases aligning to TRBD1. V trimming: 4 bases; J trimming: 1 base; junction bases outside the gene matches: 5. Germline CDR1 and CDR2: SGHRS and YFSETQ. There are 15 residues in the CDR3. CDR3 sequence reads: CASSRGQGPQETQYF. The CDR3 DNA sequence: TGCGCCAGCAGCCGCGGACAGGGGCCCCAAGAGACCCAGTACTTC.